These 3 T cell receptor beta chains came from one sample sequenced in a study of Graves' ophthalmopathy and Graves' hyperthyroidism. Researchers took RNA transcripts and amplified TCR beta CDR3 regions from them. A first-round RT-PCR used HTBI primers, followed by a second-round multiplex PCR. TCRdb re-derived calls from the multiplex PCR reads in MiXCR, one entry per CDR3 protein. Among 500,000 to 700,000 distinct CDR3 sequences listed, roughly 20% were seen once. The specimen was peripheral blood. Receptors originate from a woman between 18 and 30 years old with stable Graves' hyperthyroidism. Some clones in this sample may be carry-over from other donors' samples.

J is TRBJ1-1 and V is TRBV11-2; a possible D gene is TRBD1 (5 bases). Trimming stripped 1 base from V and 11 bases from J, with 11 bases between. This CDR3 is 12 amino acids long. Germline V gene sequence: CDR1 SGHAT, CDR2 FQNNGV. The CDR3 spells CASSLAIGAAFF. The CDR3 DNA reads TGTGCCAGCAGCTTAGCAATCGGGGCCGCTTTCTTT.

The chain is built from TRBV12-3 or TRBV12-4 and TRBJ2-5; D assignment may be TRBD1 or TRBD2 (5 bases each). CDR3 length: 15 residues. V was clipped by 6 bases and J by 0 bases, with 14 bases between them. The CDR3 DNA follows: TGTGCCAGCAGCCTAGTATCGGGGCACCAAGAGACCCAGTACTTC. Translating gives CASSLVSGHQETQYF.

Points on this clonotype: A single base separates this from a much larger clone, so it may be a read error. The gene calls are TRBV15 and TRBJ2-7; 12 bases map to TRBD1. CDR3 length: 15 amino acids. CDR1 is LNHNV, CDR2 YYDKDF, per germline (reference sequence). The CDR3 region has the DNA TGTGCCATCAGCAGGGACAGGGGGCGCCCCTACGAGCAGTACTTC. It translates to CAISRDRGRPYEQYF.